This TCR beta chain was recorded in a study of cytomegalovirus exposure and HLA in healthy donors. General study results and limits: It was found in a later analysis that first-cohort TCR clusters tended to co-occur in the 130 or so validation repertoires.

V gave up 6 bases and J gave up 7 bases, with 16 bases separating them. The CDR3 extends over 13 amino acids. Germline-derived CDR1 and CDR2 are MNHEY and SVGAGI. This table comes from immunoSEQ multiplex PCR, and its TCRdb copy is limited to in-frame clones, with some not included. The sample has nearly 200,000 clones, 80% to 90% seen once; the top ten hold 13%. Notes on this clone: The target antigen is unknown.

The clonotype was recovered from a woman aged 25 to 39 in good health and CMV-seropositive. V is TRBV6-5 and J is TRBJ2-7; weak D call: TRBD1 (5 bases). Sequencing input: PBMCs. For the CDR3, the DNA is TGTGCCAGCAGGCCTCCTCGTTCAGGGGAGCAGTACTTC. This encodes CASRPPRSGEQYF.